A single sample gave rise to the 23 T cell receptor beta chains below, sequenced in a study of CD8 T cells in ankylosing spondylitis. The study, taken as a whole, reports: Among TCR beta sequences, a motif of several highly homologous variants appeared characteristic of ankylosing spondylitis blood.

TCRdb independently ran MiXCR on the 5' RACE reads; one entry per CDR3 protein. The repertoire includes 200,000 to 250,000 distinct CDR3 sequences, 7% to 8% of them detected once, and approximately 15% sits in the top ten. No cognate antigen is known for these TCRs. The sample consisted of blood, either unsorted or a sorted T cell fraction (not recorded which). Receptor source: a male donor with ankylosing spondylitis.

This clonotype was recorded many times. The chain links TRBV28 to TRBJ2-2, with 8 bases that match TRBD1. This CDR3 has 12 residues. V gave up 5 bases and J gave up 10 bases; unmatched junction bases: 3. Germline loops: CDR1 MDHEN, CDR2 SYDVKM. The DNA of the CDR3 is TGTGCCAGCAGTCCAGGGGGCGCGGAGCTGTTTTTT. Translated: CASSPGGAELFF.

This clonotype was counted ten times or more. The J gene is TRBJ2-7, the V gene TRBV11-2; perhaps D is TRBD1 or TRBD2 (6 bases each). V dropped 5 bases and J dropped 3 bases, with 11 bases sitting between them. The CDR3 length is 13 residues. Germline V CDR1 and CDR2: SGHAT, FQNNGV. CDR3 DNA: TGTGCCAGCAGCCCCGAGGGGGGCTACGAGCAGTACTTC. Amino acids: CASSPEGGYEQYF. The full variable domain, completed using reference TRBV11-2 and TRBJ2-7, is EAGVAQSPRYKIIEKRQSVAFWCNPISGHATLYWYQQILGQGPKLLIQFQNNGVVDDSQLPKDRFSAERLKGVDSTLKIQPAKLEDSAVYLCASSPEGGYEQYFGPGTRLTVT.

The sample holds many counts of this clonotype. The chain links TRBV27 to TRBJ2-7, with TRBD2 matching over 7 bases. V lost 5 bases and J lost 4; bases outside the gene matches: 8. This CDR3 has 14 amino acids. Germline V gene sequence: CDR1 MNHEY, CDR2 SMNVEV (reference sequence). The CDR3 DNA is TGTGCCAGCAGTGCCGGGACTAAGGGGTACGAGCAGTACTTC. It codes for CASSAGTKGYEQYF.

This clonotype was seen many times. The J gene is TRBJ1-1, the V gene TRBV5-1; TRBD1 is a possible D gene (5 bases). The germline gives CDR1 SGHRS, CDR2 YFSETQ. V gave up 2 bases and J gave up 0 bases, with 20 bases separating them. The CDR3 sequence is 18 residues long. Written as DNA, the CDR3 is TGCGCCAGCAGCTTACCTGACCCTCTAAGGGGTATGAACACTGAAGCTTTCTTT. Its protein is CASSLPDPLRGMNTEAFF.

The J gene is TRBJ2-1, the V gene TRBV5-6; the match to TRBD2 covers 10 bases. The CDR3 runs 16 residues. With 0 bases clipped from V and 1 base from J, the junction kept 1 base outside the gene matches. In germline, CDR1 is SGHDT, CDR2 YYEEEE. In nucleotides, the CDR3 is TGTGCCAGCAGCTTGGATAGCGGGAGGTCCTACAATGAGCAGTTCTTC. This gives the protein CASSLDSGRSYNEQFF.

This clonotype appeared many times. The gene calls are TRBV5-6 and TRBJ2-2, with 9 nucleotides matching TRBD1. The germline gives CDR1 SGHDT, CDR2 YYEEEE. Trimming took 4 bases from V and 6 from J; bases not matched to a gene: 7. The CDR3 contains 15 residues. CDR3 protein: CASSLTGGRSGELFF. As DNA, the CDR3 is TGTGCCAGCAGCCTGACAGGGGGGAGGTCCGGGGAGCTGTTTTTT.

This clonotype was seen ten or more times. This chain's CDR3 is CASSLVGPSEQYF. In nucleotides, the CDR3 is TGTGCCAGCTCCCTTGTCGGACCTAGTGAGCAGTACTTC. This chain links TRBV12-3 or TRBV12-4 with TRBJ2-7, with no clear D. The CDR3 runs to 13 residues. V was trimmed by 8 bases and J by 7 bases, leaving 18 bases between them.

This clonotype was recorded many times. This sequence joins TRBV3-1 and TRBJ2-1; D uncertain. Germline V gene lookup returns CDR1 LGHDT and CDR2 YNNKEL (reference sequence). The CDR3 is made up of 16 amino acids. V was trimmed by 4 bases and J by 0 bases, leaving 13 bases between them. CDR3 sequence: CASSLGAPSSYNEQFF. The CDR3 bases are TGTGCCAGCAGCCTAGGAGCTCCTAGCTCCTACAATGAGCAGTTCTTC.

This clonotype was counted ten times or more. The chain is built from TRBV3-1 and TRBJ2-7, with a tentative D call TRBD1 (6 bases). V was cut by 4 bases and J by 2 bases, with 15 bases left in between. The CDR3 consists of 15 residues. The germline V gene has CDR1 LGHDT and CDR2 YNNKEL (reference sequence). The CDR3: CASSPGQLVTYEQYF. For the CDR3, the DNA is TGTGCCAGCAGCCCCGGACAGTTGGTCACCTACGAGCAGTACTTC.

This clonotype was seen a few times. This chain uses TRBV11-2 with TRBJ2-6; D is unclear. This CDR3 comprises 18 residues. Germline V gene sequence: CDR1 SGHAT, CDR2 FQNNGV. V was trimmed by 6 bases and J by 0 bases, leaving 18 bases between them. CDR3 in amino acids: CASSPIPGLASGANVLTF. The CDR3 coding sequence is TGTGCCAGCAGTCCCATCCCCGGTCTGGCCTCTGGGGCCAACGTCCTGACTTTC.

This rearrangement joins TRBV27 to TRBJ1-1, with D hard to call. Per germline, CDR1 MNHEY and CDR2 SMNVEV (reference sequence). The CDR3 sequence is 14 residues long. Trimming pared 2 bases from V and 4 bases from J, leaving 11 bases between. The CDR3 region is CASSLAEMSTEAFF. For the CDR3, the DNA is TGTGCCAGCAGTTTAGCAGAGATGAGCACTGAAGCTTTCTTT.

This clonotype appeared a few times. V usage is TRBV6-2 or TRBV6-3 and J usage is TRBJ1-2, with D possibly TRBD1 on 6 matching bases. Germline V gene sequence: CDR1 MNHEY, CDR2 SVGEGT. The CDR3 totals 14 residues. Trimming removed 7 bases at V and 8 bases at J, with 20 bases between. The CDR3 spells CASNPGTTAAGYTF. In DNA, the CDR3 is TGTGCCAGCAACCCCGGGACAACCGCCGCGGGCTACACCTTC.

In its sample, this clonotype was seen many times. The chain links TRBV7-9 to TRBJ1-1; perhaps TRBD1 as D (5 bases). This CDR3 contains 14 residues. Trimming took off 6 bases at V and 1 base at J, with 12 bases between the two ends. The germline gives CDR1 SEHNR, CDR2 FQNEAQ (reference sequence). The CDR3 reads CASSWGGWNTEAFF. Here the CDR3 DNA reads TGTGCCAGCAGTTGGGGGGGTTGGAACACTGAAGCTTTCTTT.

There are many counts of this clonotype. The genes are TRBV20-1 and TRBJ2-7; 10 nucleotides align to TRBD2. Germline CDR1 and CDR2: DFQATT and SNEGSKA (reference sequence). This CDR3 has 16 amino acids. The J segment lost 2 bases and the V segment lost 1 base, leaving 8 bases of the junction unmatched. The DNA for the CDR3 is TGCAGTGCTAGAGTCCTGACTAGCGGGCTTCCCTACGAGCAGTACTTC. As protein: CSARVLTSGLPYEQYF.

This clonotype occurred many times. The J gene is TRBJ2-7, the V gene TRBV7-9; maybe TRBD1 (5 bases). Trimming cost V 1 base and J 2 bases, with 12 bases left between them. This CDR3 comprises 15 residues. CDR1 SEHNR and CDR2 FQNEAQ come from the germline V gene (reference sequence). CDR3 bases: TGTGCCAGCAGCTTAGGGCAGGGTCCAACCTACGAGCAGTACTTC. Translated, it gives CASSLGQGPTYEQYF.

This clonotype was seen at least ten times. The rearrangement joins TRBV6-1 to TRBJ2-2; D remains ambiguous. The CDR3 has 13 amino acids. V was shortened by 6 bases and J by 6 bases, with 11 bases between the two germline ends. CDR1 MNHNS and CDR2 SASEGT come from the germline V gene. The CDR3 sequence: CASSFGRPGELFF. The CDR3 region has the DNA TGTGCCAGCAGCTTCGGACGGCCCGGGGAGCTGTTTTTT.

There are many counts of this clonotype. This chain uses TRBV25-1 with TRBJ1-5, with a weak D call TRBD1 (6 bases). Germline lookup yields CDR1 MGHDK and CDR2 SYGVNS. CDR3 length equals 14 residues. The V end was cut by 5 bases, the J end by 1 base, with 9 bases between. The CDR3 reads CASSSGASNQPQHF. CDR3 bases: TGTGCCAGCAGTTCGGGGGCCAGCAATCAGCCCCAGCATTTT.

The sample holds many counts of this clonotype. The chain has TRBV7-9 and TRBJ2-5, with 11 bases matching TRBD2. The V gene's germline CDR1 is SEHNR and CDR2 FQNEAQ (reference sequence). The CDR3 totals 15 residues. V lost 5 bases, J lost 8 bases, and 10 bases stayed unmatched. CDR3 DNA: TGTGCCAGCAGCAAGACTAGCGGGAAGTCCCCAACCCAGTACTTC. It yields the protein CASSKTSGKSPTQYF.

The J gene is TRBJ1-4, the V gene TRBV4-2; maybe TRBD1 (5 bases). From germline, CDR1 is LGHNA and CDR2 YNFKEQ. This CDR3 contains 15 residues. V lost 4 bases and J lost 3, with 12 bases in between. CDR3 nucleotides: TGTGCCAGCAGCCGGTATGGGGCTGCTAATGAAAAACTGTTTTTT. Its protein is CASSRYGAANEKLFF.

In its sample, this clonotype was seen a few times. This chain connects TRBV7-9 to TRBJ2-7; D possibly matches TRBD1 or TRBD2 (5 bases each). Germline values: CDR1 SEHNR, CDR2 FQNEAQ (reference sequence). Trimming pared 1 base from V and 5 bases from J, leaving 12 bases between. This CDR3 is built from 14 residues. The CDR3 spells CASSLVAGRDEQYF. Written as DNA, the CDR3 is TGTGCCAGCAGCTTAGTGGCAGGGCGGGACGAGCAGTACTTC.

This clonotype appeared many times. This rearrangement joins TRBV6-1 to TRBJ1-2; D unclear. The V gene's germline CDR1 is MNHNS and CDR2 SASEGT. V was cut by 1 base and J by 8 bases, with 14 bases left in between. This CDR3 has 14 amino acids. DNA for the CDR3: TGTGCCAGCAGTGAAGAACACAGCCCCGTCGGCTACACCTTC. Residues: CASSEEHSPVGYTF.

The V gene is TRBV11-3, the J gene TRBJ2-7; TRBD1 matches at 7 bases. From germline, CDR1 is SGHNT and CDR2 YENEEA. The CDR3 runs to 13 residues. V shed 5 bases and J 4 bases; nucleotides not matched to a gene: 5. The CDR3 DNA is TGTGCCAGCAGCCGGGACAGAGAGTACGAGCAGTACTTC. It yields the protein CASSRDREYEQYF.

This chain uses TRBV29-1 with TRBJ1-1; 8 bases fit TRBD1. Looked up from germline, CDR1 is SQVTM and CDR2 is ANQGSEA. V trimming: 6 bases; J trimming: 4 bases; junction bases outside the gene matches: 13. The CDR3 covers 15 residues. This CDR3 is CSVIAWTGWSTEAFF. The CDR3 DNA follows: TGCAGCGTGATCGCCTGGACAGGGTGGAGCACTGAAGCTTTCTTT.